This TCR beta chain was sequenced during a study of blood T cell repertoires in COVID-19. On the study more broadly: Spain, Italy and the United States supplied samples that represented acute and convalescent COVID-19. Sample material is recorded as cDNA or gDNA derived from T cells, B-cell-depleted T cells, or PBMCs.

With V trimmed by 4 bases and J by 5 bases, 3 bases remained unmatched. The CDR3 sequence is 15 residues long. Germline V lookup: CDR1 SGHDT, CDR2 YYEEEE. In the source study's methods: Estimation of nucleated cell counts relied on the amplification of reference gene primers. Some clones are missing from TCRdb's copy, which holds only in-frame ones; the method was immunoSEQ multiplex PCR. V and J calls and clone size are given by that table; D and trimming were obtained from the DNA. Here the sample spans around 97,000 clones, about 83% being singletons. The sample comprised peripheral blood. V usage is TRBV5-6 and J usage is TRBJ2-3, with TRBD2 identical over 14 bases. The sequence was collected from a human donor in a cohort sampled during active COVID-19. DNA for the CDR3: TGTGCCAGCAGCCAAGGACTAGCGGGAGGAGATACGCAGTATTTT. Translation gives CASSQGLAGGDTQYF.